This T cell receptor (beta chain) was recovered during a study of Graves' ophthalmopathy and Graves' hyperthyroidism. Study-level information: Before any treatment was given, at initial diagnosis, peripheral blood was collected.

The sequenced template was RNA, covering the TCR beta CDR3 region. Following a first-round RT-PCR that used HTBI primers, a second-round multiplex PCR was carried out. TCRdb reprocessed the multiplex PCR reads via MiXCR and lists one record per CDR3 protein. The sample contains 400,000 to 450,000 distinct CDR3 sequences, 20% to 25% of which appear only once. Study-level results: Blood shared most expanded thyroid clonotypes above 0.001 frequency. Discrimination between ophthalmopathy and stable hyperthyroidism by a 13-signature model showed 87.88% sensitivity and almost 83% specificity.

This clonotype has ten or more counts. Its target is not known. V dropped 1 base and J dropped 5 bases, with 17 bases sitting between them. This CDR3 is built from 16 residues. Germline CDR1 reads MNHEY; CDR2 reads SVGAGI. As diagnostic evidence, clinical symptoms, serum thyroxine, TRAb, thyroid ultrasound and orbital computed tomography were relied upon. The TCR was taken from a woman in her late teens or twenties with stable Graves' hyperthyroidism. Sequenced input: peripheral blood. V and J are TRBV6-5 and TRBJ2-5; tentatively, D is TRBD1 or TRBD2 (5 bases each). CDR3 region: CASSYLAGKGSETQYF. The CDR3 DNA reads TGTGCCAGCAGTTACTTGGCAGGGAAGGGGAGTGAGACCCAGTACTTC.